The 10 T cell receptor beta chains given below trace back to one sample, sequenced in a study of T cells after yellow fever vaccination (dated by TCRdb to between 2017 and 2020). The treatment or condition label on this specimen signifies: live attenuated yellow fever vaccine strain. The receptor library was made with 5' RACE. Sequencing relied on an Illumina NovaSeq 6000. TCRdb's own reprocessing of the public reads used fastp at Q25 and MiXCR and kept productive beta chains. Duplicate CDR3 protein sequences are folded into a single record with the most common DNA and genes. This sample gives roughly 400,000 distinct CDR3 sequences in total; around 20% of them show up just once. Roughly a sixth of the sample is taken by the ten largest. The sample consisted of PBMCs, taken before the yellow fever booster vaccination. All receptors derive from a man younger than 30 who received the YFV17D yellow fever vaccine.

J is TRBJ1-1 and V is TRBV12-3 or TRBV12-4, with TRBD1 identical over 8 bases. The length of the CDR3 is 12 residues. Trimming cost V 10 bases and J 8 bases; bases outside gene matches: 9. CDR3 nucleotides: TGTGCCACCATGGGGGGGGACAGGGAAGCTTTCTTT. It yields the protein CATMGGDREAFF.

V gene TRBV5-4 combines with J gene TRBJ1-3; D possibly corresponds to TRBD1 (5 bases). The ends were cut back, 4 bases at V and 0 bases at J, with 5 bases in the middle. The CDR3 has 13 residues. The V gene's germline CDR1 is SGHNT and CDR2 YYREEE (reference sequence). The CDR3 DNA follows: TGTGCCAGCAGCGACAGCTCTGGAAACACCATATATTTT. Amino acid sequence: CASSDSSGNTIYF.

This clonotype has more than one count but fewer than ten. The chain uses TRBV10-3 and TRBJ2-3; D is perhaps TRBD1 (5 bases). Trimming removed 6 bases at V and 4 bases at J, with 14 bases between. CDR3 length: 14 residues. The germline gives CDR1 ENHRY, CDR2 SYGVKD. CDR3 DNA: TGTGCCATCAGCGACAGTACAGGACCAGATACGCAGTATTTT. This encodes CAISDSTGPDTQYF.

This clonotype appeared a few times. The V gene is TRBV20-1, the J gene TRBJ2-5; D might be TRBD2 (6 bases). This CDR3 is 14 amino acids long. Trimming took 0 bases from V and 5 from J, leaving 13 bases between them. CDR1 is DFQATT and CDR2 is SNEGSKA in the germline V gene (reference sequence). CDR3 nucleotides: TGCAGTGCTAGAGATACGGGGGTTGGGGAGACCCAGTACTTC. The encoded protein is CSARDTGVGETQYF.

This clonotype occurred a few times. This rearrangement joins TRBV6-6 to TRBJ2-7; tentatively, D is TRBD1 or TRBD2 (6 bases each). Deletions cut 6 bases from V and 5 bases from J, with 14 bases between. The germline gives CDR1 MNHNY, CDR2 SVGAGI (reference sequence). The CDR3 spans 13 residues. The CDR3 is CASSNGGRDEQYV. The DNA for the CDR3 is TGTGCCAGCAGCAACGGGGGCAGGGACGAGCAGTACGTC.

To note about this clonotype: Mismatch with germline at one junction end may stem from a read error. The CDR3 DNA reads TGTTCCAGCACCCAGATCCACTCTGGGGCCAACGTCCTGACTTTC. The encoded protein is CSSTQIHSGANVLTF. This chain uses TRBV12-3 or TRBV12-4 with TRBJ2-6; no firm D call. This CDR3 is 15 amino acids long.

This chain connects TRBV25-1 to TRBJ2-7; possible D gene TRBD2, 7 bases. CDR1 is MGHDK and CDR2 is SYGVNS in the germline V gene. V was shortened by 7 bases and J by 1 base, with 17 bases between the two germline ends. This CDR3 has 15 amino acids. The CDR3 region has the DNA TGTGCCAGCACCCCGGGACAAGCGGGATCCTACGAGCAGTACGTC. This codes for CASTPGQAGSYEQYV.

This clonotype was observed a few times. This sequence joins TRBV5-4 and TRBJ1-1, with D tentatively TRBD1 (5 bases). Germline assignment: CDR1 SGHNT and CDR2 YYREEE (reference sequence). The CDR3 is 15 residues long. V lost 4 bases, J lost 3 bases, and 16 bases lay in between. In nucleotides, the CDR3 is TGTGCCAGCAGCCCCCCCGGACAAGTTTACACTGAAGCTTTCTTT. Translating gives CASSPPGQVYTEAFF. The full variable domain, in which reference TRBV5-4 and TRBJ1-1 provide the parts outside the CDR3, is ETGVTQSPTHLIKTRGQQVTLRCSSQSGHNTVSWYQQALGQGPQFIFQYYREEENGRGNFPPRFSGLQFPNYSSELNVNALELDDSALYLCASSPPGQVYTEAFFGQGTRLTVV.

The sample holds a few counts of this clonotype. The chain uses TRBV7-9 and TRBJ2-2; perhaps TRBD1 as D (5 bases). V dropped 10 bases and J dropped 0 bases, with 18 bases sitting between them. Looked up from germline, CDR1 is SEHNR and CDR2 is FQNEAQ (reference sequence). The CDR3 covers 16 residues. The CDR3 region has the DNA TGTGCCAACCTACAACCAGGGCCCTCGAACACCGGGGAGCTGTTTTTT. Its protein is CANLQPGPSNTGELFF.

The V and J genes are TRBV20-1 and TRBJ2-3, with 9 bases identical to TRBD1. There are 15 residues in the CDR3. Trimming cost V 0 bases and J 6 bases; bases outside gene matches: 7. Germline assignment: CDR1 DFQATT and CDR2 SNEGSKA (reference sequence). As DNA, the CDR3 is TGCAGTGCTAGAGATCCACAGGGGGCGGGGGATACGCAGTATTTT. Protein sequence: CSARDPQGAGDTQYF.